By frequency in the sample, the clone carrying this TCR beta chain is medium-sized. The presence of a unique molecular identifier marked each TCR cDNA molecule. TCRdb fed the 5' RACE reads into MiXCR, producing one record per CDR3 protein. The table includes approximately 2,500 distinct CDR3 sequences, about 7.7% detected once. The CDR3 is made up of 15 amino acids. The V gene lost 4 bases and the J gene lost 4 bases, with 16 bases spanning the gap. From germline, CDR1 is MNHNY and CDR2 SVGAGI (reference sequence). This entry belongs to a study of spatial heterogeneity in lung cancer. Study-wide context: The study consistently detected more beta-chain than alpha-chain sequences.

Sample time point: sample taken at primary tumor resection. Donation came from over 60 patients with untreated early-stage non-small cell lung cancer. Whole RNA, isolated from tumor, nontumor lung or frozen PBMC, was sequenced without prior sorting. The source of this sequence is a female donor with early-stage non-small cell lung cancer. The sample here was normal lung tissue next to the tumor, taken at surgery. This chain links TRBV6-6 with TRBJ1-1, with a weak D call TRBD1 (6 bases). The CDR3 here is CASSFALRGSTEAFF. The CDR3 nucleotides read TGTGCCAGCAGTTTCGCCCTCAGGGGAAGCACTGAAGCTTTCTTT.